Listed here are 23 T cell receptor beta chains from one sample, sequenced in a study of blood T cell repertoires in COVID-19. Libraries were prepared by immunoSEQ multiplex PCR; TCRdb keeps only in-frame clonotypes and omits some of them. The sample records about 170,000 clones, around four fifths being singletons. The specimen sequenced was peripheral blood. These receptors were taken from a woman at least 80 years old with COVID-19, enrolled during active disease.

Here the CDR3 reads CASSQGTTWGGYGYTF. CDR3 bases: TGTGCCAGCAGCCAGGGTACTACTTGGGGGGGCTATGGCTACACCTTC. This chain joins TRBV3-1 (or the pseudogene TRBV3-2) and TRBJ1-2, with D possibly TRBD1 on 5 matching bases. V was trimmed by 3 bases and J by 4 bases, leaving 18 bases between them. In germline, CDR1 is LGHDT, CDR2 YNNKEL (reference sequence). CDR3 length: 16 amino acids.

The rearrangement joins TRBV29-1 to TRBJ2-3; 7 nucleotides agree with TRBD2. The CDR3 sequence is 14 residues long. CDR1 and CDR2 (germline): SQVTM, ANQGSEA. V dropped 3 bases and J dropped 1; count of bases not matched to a gene: 4. CDR3 amino acids: CSVEASGGTDTQYF. CDR3 in DNA: TGCAGCGTTGAGGCTAGCGGAGGCACAGATACGCAGTATTTT.

Points on this clone: Other DNA sequences in this specimen translate into the identical CDR3. The chain employs TRBV18 and TRBJ2-6; D gene ambiguous. CDR1 is KGHSH, CDR2 LQKENI, per germline. V gave up 0 bases and J gave up 4 bases, with 7 bases separating them. The CDR3 sequence is 15 residues long. The CDR3 sequence is CASSPPSRGANVLTF. CDR3 nucleotide sequence: TGTGCCAGCTCACCACCCTCGAGAGGGGCCAACGTCCTGACTTTC.

This chain links TRBV6-2 or TRBV6-3 with TRBJ2-7, with 9 positions matching TRBD2. The V segment lost 2 bases and the J segment 2 bases; nucleotides outside the gene matches: 10. Germline CDR1 reads MNHEY; CDR2 reads SVGEGT. The CDR3 contains 17 residues. The CDR3 loop is CASSYPVTSGSTYEQYF. CDR3 in DNA: TGTGCCAGCAGTTACCCTGTGACTAGCGGTTCCACCTACGAGCAGTACTTC.

V is TRBV5-1 and J is TRBJ1-2; D call uncertain. V was cut by 2 bases and J by 4 bases, with 12 bases left in between. The CDR3 extends over 14 amino acids. Germline CDR1 is SGHRS and CDR2 is YFSETQ. CDR3 protein: CASSLEGVGYGYTF. CDR3 in DNA: TGCGCCAGCAGCTTAGAGGGCGTAGGCTATGGCTACACCTTC.

The chain links TRBV10-3 to TRBJ1-4; tentatively, D is TRBD1 (6 bases). The CDR3 consists of 13 residues. CDR1 is ENHRY, CDR2 SYGVKD, per germline. V was shortened by 7 bases and J by 5 bases, with 11 bases between the two germline ends. The DNA of the CDR3 is TGTGCCATCAACGACAGGAGAAATGAAAAACTGTTTTTT. Amino acids: CAINDRRNEKLFF.

The chain couples TRBV9 to TRBJ2-3; weak D call: TRBD2 (5 bases). V was pared by 6 bases and J by 0 bases, with 14 bases between. CDR3 length: 15 residues. Germline CDR1 is SGDLS and CDR2 is YYNGEE. CDR3 coding DNA: TGTGCCAGCACCAGCGGCCACTCTAGCACAGATACGCAGTATTTT. It translates to CASTSGHSSTDTQYF.

This chain joins TRBV7-9 and TRBJ2-1; 11 bases line up with TRBD2. The CDR3 contains 15 residues. V gave up 7 bases and J gave up 2 bases; unmatched junction bases: 4. Germline lookup yields CDR1 SEHNR and CDR2 FQNEAQ (reference sequence). Here the CDR3 DNA reads TGTGCCAGCACCCTACTAGCGGGGGCCTACAATGAGCAGTTCTTC. Translation gives CASTLLAGAYNEQFF.

The chain has TRBV29-1 and TRBJ1-1; 7 bases are shared with TRBD1. V was clipped by 5 bases and J by 4 bases; unmatched bases: 7. The CDR3 runs 13 residues. Germline V CDR1 and CDR2: SQVTM, ANQGSEA. Here the CDR3 reads CSVSVDRATEAFF. CDR3 in DNA: TGCAGCGTTAGTGTTGACAGGGCCACTGAAGCTTTCTTT.

This rearrangement joins TRBV10-3 to TRBJ2-3; D is perhaps TRBD1 (5 bases). This CDR3 has 15 amino acids. Germline V lookup: CDR1 ENHRY, CDR2 SYGVKD. The V gene lost 6 bases and the J gene lost 1 base, with 14 bases spanning the gap. The CDR3 region has the DNA TGTGCCATCAGCCTCCAGGGTGGGGGCACAGATACGCAGTATTTT. It yields the protein CAISLQGGGTDTQYF.

Only one count was recorded for this clone. The rearrangement uses TRBV7-9 and TRBJ1-6; 8 bases are a match to TRBD1. The CDR3 sequence is 15 residues long. V was clipped by 8 bases and J by 6 bases; unmatched bases: 9. Germline V gene lookup returns CDR1 SEHNR and CDR2 FQNEAQ (reference sequence). CDR3 region: CASPTGDVGNSPLHF. CDR3 bases: TGTGCCAGCCCGACAGGGGACGTAGGTAATTCACCCCTCCACTTT.

V is TRBV11-2 and J is TRBJ1-6; D is unresolved. The CDR3 runs 13 residues. V was shortened by 1 base and J by 11 bases, with 9 bases between the two germline ends. From germline, CDR1 is SGHAT and CDR2 FQNNGV. CDR3 protein: CASSLASGTPLHF. CDR3 bases: TGTGCCAGCAGCTTAGCGTCGGGTACACCCCTCCACTTT.

The rearrangement joins TRBV15 to TRBJ1-3; D ambiguous. This CDR3 spans 14 amino acids. V lost 8 bases, J lost 0 bases, and 11 bases lay in between. CDR1 and CDR2 from the germline V gene are LNHNV and YYDKDF (reference sequence). CDR3: CATRDSGSGNTIYF. In DNA form, the CDR3 reads TGTGCCACCCGCGATTCAGGCTCTGGAAACACCATATATTTT. Looking up the rest from reference TRBV15 and TRBJ1-3 gives the full variable domain: DAMVIQNPRYQVTQFGKPVTLSCSQTLNHNVMYWYQQKSSQAPKLLFHYYDKDFNNEADTPDNFQSRRPNTSFCFLDIRSPGLGDTAMYLCATRDSGSGNTIYFGEGSWLTVV.

The chain uses TRBV5-4 and TRBJ1-2, with TRBD1 identical over 8 bases. Per the germline V gene, CDR1 is SGHNT and CDR2 is YYREEE (reference sequence). Unmatched junction bases numbered 5, after V lost 0 bases and J lost 7 bases. This CDR3 has 14 amino acids. CDR3 protein: CASSLAGQGPGYTF. The CDR3 DNA follows: TGTGCCAGCAGCTTGGCCGGACAGGGCCCTGGCTACACCTTC.

The chain carries TRBV6-5 and TRBJ2-2; possibly TRBD2 for D (5 bases). This CDR3 has 13 residues. Germline lookup yields CDR1 MNHEY and CDR2 SVGAGI. Trimming pared 8 bases from V and 7 bases from J, leaving 14 bases between. CDR3 coding DNA: TGTGCCAGCTCCATCCATCGGGGCGGGGAGCTGTTTTTT. Protein: CASSIHRGGELFF.

The V call is TRBV9, the J call TRBJ1-6; D not certain. CDR3 size: 13 residues. Trimming took off 0 bases at V and 9 bases at J, with 7 bases between the two ends. Germline CDR1 is SGDLS and CDR2 is YYNGEE. CDR3 residues: CASSVAEGSPLHF. DNA for the CDR3: TGTGCCAGCAGCGTAGCTGAGGGTTCACCCCTCCACTTT.

This clone has just one count. The gene calls are TRBV7-3 and TRBJ2-1; 12 bases fit TRBD2. V shed 8 bases and J 10 bases; nucleotides not matched to a gene: 9. The CDR3 runs to 14 residues. Looked up from germline, CDR1 is SGHTA and CDR2 is FQGTGA. The CDR3 protein is CASSPSGGAGEQFF. The CDR3, as DNA: TGTGCCAGCTCCCCTAGCGGGGGGGCGGGGGAGCAGTTCTTC.

The CDR3 loop reads CASSLWVVAGAGNTIYF. Here the CDR3 DNA reads TGTGCCAGCAGTTTATGGGTCGTAGCGGGGGCTGGAAACACCATATATTTT. The chain joins TRBV28 to TRBJ1-3; the D gene is possibly TRBD1 (5 bases). Trimming pared 0 bases from V and 2 bases from J, leaving 14 bases between. Germline V CDR1 and CDR2: MDHEN, SYDVKM. The length of the CDR3 is 17 residues.

The rearrangement uses TRBV5-6 and TRBJ2-1; no definite D call. The V end was cut by 8 bases, the J end by 11 bases, with 17 bases between. Germline V gene data show CDR1 as SGHDT and CDR2 as YYEEEE. CDR3 size: 12 residues. CDR3 loop: CARSPSGSQQFF. As DNA, the CDR3 is TGTGCCAGGTCCCCGTCTGGCAGTCAGCAGTTCTTC. Filled out from reference TRBV5-6 and TRBJ2-1, the complete variable domain reads DAGVTQSPTHLIKTRGQQVTLRCSPKSGHDTVSWYQQALGQGPQFIFQYYEEEERQRGNFPDRFSGHQFPNYSSELNVNALLLGDSALYLCARSPSGSQQFFGPGTRLTVL.

This clone has a single count. The chain joins TRBV11-1 to TRBJ2-3, with 10 bases aligning to TRBD2. The CDR3 is 16 amino acids. V gave up 2 bases and J gave up 6 bases; unmatched junction bases: 8. Germline V CDR1 and CDR2: SGHAT, FQDESV (reference sequence). CDR3 amino acids: CASSLTAGGPLDTQYF. CDR3 in DNA: TGTGCCAGCAGCTTAACAGCGGGGGGGCCGTTGGATACGCAGTATTTT.

The chain links TRBV11-2 to TRBJ1-4, with D possibly TRBD1 on 5 matching bases. Germline V gives CDR1 SGHAT, CDR2 FQNNGV. The CDR3 extends over 16 amino acids. Trimming left V 1 base short and J 11 bases short, with 20 bases between. The CDR3 protein is CASSLVGGAVSGKLFF. Here the CDR3 DNA reads TGTGCCAGCAGCTTAGTGGGGGGTGCAGTCTCTGGGAAACTGTTTTTT.

The chain recombines TRBV18 with TRBJ1-1; 9 nucleotides agree with TRBD1. Germline lookup yields CDR1 KGHSH and CDR2 LQKENI. After removal of 3 bases from V and 5 bases from J, the junction contained 7 bases not matched to a gene. The CDR3 runs 15 residues. The CDR3 DNA sequence: TGTGCCAGCTCACCTATGACAGGGGGGGAAACTGAAGCTTTCTTT. It codes for CASSPMTGGETEAFF.

The chain carries TRBV6-5 and TRBJ2-1; a possible D gene is TRBD1 (6 bases). Trimming pared 6 bases from V and 2 bases from J, leaving 14 bases between. The germline CDR1 and CDR2 sequences are MNHEY and SVGAGI. CDR3 size: 15 residues. Here the CDR3 reads CASRVPGHPYNEQFF. The CDR3 nucleotides are TGTGCCAGCAGGGTTCCGGGACATCCCTACAATGAGCAGTTCTTC.